This T cell receptor beta chain originates from a study of T cells in Graves' hyperthyroidism and ophthalmopathy (dated by TCRdb to the late 2010s). As for the study more broadly: Peripheral blood samples were taken at the time of initial diagnosis, prior to any treatment. Prospective prediction of ophthalmopathy was tested in an independent validation cohort consisting of 18 hyperthyroidism patients and around 16 patients who later progressed to ophthalmopathy. To identify TCR V-J signatures that set the groups apart, the researchers used a discovery cohort of approximately 98 patients, made up of roughly 40 with Graves' ophthalmopathy and about 55 with stable Graves' hyperthyroidism. In about six Graves' hyperthyroidism patients, the study also compared T-cell repertoires from thyroid tissue with T-cell repertoires from blood. After blood sampling, hyperthyroidism patients were treated with methimazole at a starting dose of 30 mg daily, and ophthalmopathy patients were treated with high-dose intravenous methylprednisolone. The approximately 97 discovery patients were randomly divided into training and test sets at a 7:3 ratio. The paper describes TCR Vbeta CDR3 sequencing of about 140 peripheral blood samples, made up of some 40 ophthalmopathy patients, over 70 hyperthyroidism patients and 17 progressor patients.

Stable Graves' hyperthyroidism was defined as the absence of progression to ophthalmopathy over 18 months of follow-up. Hyperthyroidism patients were newly diagnosed, with disease duration under 2 months, and aged 18 to 65 years. Exclusion was applied to patients with uncontrolled infections, other autoimmune diseases, pregnancy or lactation. Diagnoses were based on clinical symptoms, serum thyroxine and TRAb, thyroid ultrasound and orbital computed tomography. PBMCs were isolated from 7.5 to 10 ml of fresh peripheral blood by Ficoll-Paque density gradient centrifugation. Total RNA was extracted with Trizol reagent, and quality was checked on an Agilent 2100 Bioanalyzer. TCR beta CDR3 regions were amplified from RNA transcripts. The TCR CDR3 was subjected to a first round of RT-PCR using the HTBI primer set and the Qiagen OneStep RT-PCR kit. Libraries were constructed in a second round of multiplex PCR, after which size selection and purification were performed. Sequencing of the libraries was done on an Illumina HiSeq2000 using paired-end 100 bp reads. On the study's bioinformatics: SOAPnuke was used to process the raw data, with reads discarded if the reads contained adapters or uncalled bases, had a mean Phred below 15, or lacked an exact constant-primer or identifier match. High-quality paired reads were merged using COPE v1.2.5, and each unique nucleotide sequence was defined as a clonotype. Clonotypes were aligned to IMGT TRBV, TRBD and TRBJ reference segments using MiTCR v1.1. The analysis included only V-J combinations with a frequency above 0.0001, which together covered around 99% of the repertoires. A TCS score was defined as the ratio of F50 (clonal expansion) to E x V (chaos), with BLOSUM62-based TCRdist applied between CDR3 peptides within each V-J. Welch's t-statistics and random forest reduced 500 to 550 V-J features to roughly 13, which were used in a naive Bayes classifier (R e1071). The Morisita-Horn index was used to measure how similar the thyroid and blood repertoires were. The public reads were reanalyzed by TCRdb: fastp trimming at Q25, MiXCR alignment, in-frame beta chains only. When rows share a CDR3 protein, they turn into one entry using the most common DNA and genes. V and J calls and clone size were set by TCRdb, not the authors. The sample has just under 750,000 distinct CDR3 sequences on record, about 35% of them singletons. Less than 35% of the sample lies in the top ten.

The CDR3 starts with the cysteine, ends with the phenylalanine, and has 13 residues. Just the 39-base CDR3 DNA is kept, in frame starting at base 1. Per the germline V gene, SNHLY is the CDR1 and FYNNEI is the CDR2. V is pruned by 10 bases and J by 5 bases, leaving 10 bases of the junction without a gene match. The paper's findings and limits, for the study overall: A model built on a 13 V-J signature distinguished ophthalmopathy from stable hyperthyroidism, reaching roughly 88% sensitivity and under 84% specificity in cross-validation and 80%/75% in testing. Most expanded thyroid clonotypes (frequency above 0.001) were also found in blood, which suggests that blood repertoires may mirror thyroid immune responses. In validation, the model predicted progression to ophthalmopathy with 55% to 71% sensitivity and approximately 78% specificity, a median of 6.5 months before onset. Sample size was not statistically predetermined, and blinding of investigators to group allocation was not performed.

This clonotype was detected ten times or more. The antigen it recognizes is unknown. Base qualities are missing; no much larger clone stands one base away. The chain is assembled from TRBV2 and TRBJ1-1, and 7 junction bases match TRBD1. This TCR derives from a woman aged 40 to 49 with Graves' hyperthyroidism. The sample comprised blood. The sequenced DNA is TGTGCCACCCCCTCGACAGGGAGTACTGAAGCTTTCTTT. The encoded protein is CATPSTGSTEAFF.